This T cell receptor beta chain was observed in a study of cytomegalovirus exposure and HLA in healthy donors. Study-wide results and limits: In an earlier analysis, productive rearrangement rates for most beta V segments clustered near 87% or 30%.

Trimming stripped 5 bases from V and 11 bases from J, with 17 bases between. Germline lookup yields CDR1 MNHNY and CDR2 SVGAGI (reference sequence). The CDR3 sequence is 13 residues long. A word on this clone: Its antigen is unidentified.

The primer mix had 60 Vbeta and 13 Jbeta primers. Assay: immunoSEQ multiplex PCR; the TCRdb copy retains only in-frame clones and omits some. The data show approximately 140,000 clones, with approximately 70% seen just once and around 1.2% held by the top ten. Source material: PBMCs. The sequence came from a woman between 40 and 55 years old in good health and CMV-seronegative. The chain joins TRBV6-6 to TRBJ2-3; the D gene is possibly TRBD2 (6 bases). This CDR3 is CASSDLRDGWQYF. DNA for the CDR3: TGTGCCAGCAGTGACTTGCGGGACGGCTGGCAGTATTTT.